The rows below give T cell receptor beta chains drawn from one sample of a study of blood T cell repertoires in COVID-19. Profiled with immunoSEQ multiplex PCR; TCRdb holds only in-frame clones, not every one. The sample records roughly 180,000 clones, about 81% being singletons. Sequences were obtained from peripheral blood. Receptors originate from a woman of 80 years or more with COVID-19, enrolled during active disease. CDR3s leave out the opening cysteine and the closing phenylalanine or tryptophan.

TRBV24-1,ATSAGLVPNEQF
TRBV3-1/TRBV3-2,ASSLTGRTNEKLF
TRBV18,ASSPTLGELF
TRBV7-2,ASSLVGPRTGNEQF
TRBV5-1,ASSWTGTGDTGELF
TRBV6-7,ATWAENTGELF
TRBV7-9,ASSPNRINEQF
TRBV5-5,ASSLVTGLNYGYT
TRBV23-1,ASRSTTSYEQY
TRBV18,ASSPRPRLDSPLH
TRBV6-5,ASSYTGHGNTGELF
TRBV7-6,ASSFAASSYNEQF
TRBV6-5,ASSYEGNQPQH
TRBV6-5,ATTRRGGTDTQY
TRBV4-1,ASSQDGTSGDQETQY
TRBV4-3,ASSQDSMSWDRGGDTQY
TRBV5-1,ASSLVGAGGEAF
TRBV11-3,ASTSLRGTDTQY
TRBV5-1,ASSLRQGMNTEAF
TRBV10-3,AISEWGQTHGAF
TRBV28,ASSSGNGWDNEQF
TRBV27,ASSLEGQGRQPQH
TRBV18,ASSFTQGQDSPLH
TRBV5-3,ARSLAGGQYNEQF
TRBV2,ASSEWGRGGDEQY
TRBV3-1/TRBV3-2,ASSLQSYEQF
TRBV4-1,ASSLTTVNTEAF
TRBV27,ASSLLVNTEAF
TRBV9,ASSGGVNTEAF
TRBV6-5,ASSRGLAQETQY
TRBV7-6,ASSFTGVGEQY
TRBV28,ASRLDRTQETQY
TRBV4-2,ASSQVRDRGSLSYEQY
TRBV2,ASSEDQPGAVNEKLF
TRBV5-4,ASSLDMAPYGYT
TRBV2,ASSGVGQGFGYT
TRBV11-3,ASSRTGNTEAF
TRBV12-2,ASRLAPSGGYTDTQY
TRBV29-1,SVENRAYEQY